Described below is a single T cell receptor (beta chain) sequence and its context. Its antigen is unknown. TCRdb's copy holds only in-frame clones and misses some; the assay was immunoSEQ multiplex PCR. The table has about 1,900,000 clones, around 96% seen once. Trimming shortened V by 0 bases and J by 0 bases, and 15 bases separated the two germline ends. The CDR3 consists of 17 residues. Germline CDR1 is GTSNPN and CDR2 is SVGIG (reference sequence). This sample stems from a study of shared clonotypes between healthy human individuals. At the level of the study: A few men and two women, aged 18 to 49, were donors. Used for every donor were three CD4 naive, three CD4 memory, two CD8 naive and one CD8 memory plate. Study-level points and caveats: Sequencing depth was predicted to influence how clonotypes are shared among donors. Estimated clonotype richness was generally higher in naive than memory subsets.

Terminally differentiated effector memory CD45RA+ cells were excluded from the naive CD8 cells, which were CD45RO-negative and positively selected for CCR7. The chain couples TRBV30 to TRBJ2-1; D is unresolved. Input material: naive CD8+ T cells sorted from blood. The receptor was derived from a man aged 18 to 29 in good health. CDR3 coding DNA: TGTGCCTGGAGTGTACATTCAGATGTGGACTCCTACAATGAGCAGTTCTTC. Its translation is CAWSVHSDVDSYNEQFF. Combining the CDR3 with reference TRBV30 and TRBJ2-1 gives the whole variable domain SQTIHQWPATLVQPVGSPLSLECTVEGTSNPNLYWYRQAAGRGLQLLFYSVGIGQISSEVPQNLSASRPQDRQFILSSKKLLLSDSGFYLCAWSVHSDVDSYNEQFFGPGTRLTVL.